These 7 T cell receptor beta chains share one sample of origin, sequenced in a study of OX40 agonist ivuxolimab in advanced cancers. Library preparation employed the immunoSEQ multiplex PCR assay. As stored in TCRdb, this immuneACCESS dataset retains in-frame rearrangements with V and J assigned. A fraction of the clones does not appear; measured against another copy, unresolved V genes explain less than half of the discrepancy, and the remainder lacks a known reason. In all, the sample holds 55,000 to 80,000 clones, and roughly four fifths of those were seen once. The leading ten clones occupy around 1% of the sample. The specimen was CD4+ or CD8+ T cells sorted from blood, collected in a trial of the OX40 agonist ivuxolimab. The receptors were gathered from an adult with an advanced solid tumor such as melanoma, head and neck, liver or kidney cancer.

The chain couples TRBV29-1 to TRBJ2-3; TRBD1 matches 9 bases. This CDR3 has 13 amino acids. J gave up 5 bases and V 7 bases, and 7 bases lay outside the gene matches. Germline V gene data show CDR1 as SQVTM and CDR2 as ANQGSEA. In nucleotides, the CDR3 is TGCAGCGCCACGACAGGGGGGGGAGATACGCAGTATTTT. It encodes CSATTGGGDTQYF.

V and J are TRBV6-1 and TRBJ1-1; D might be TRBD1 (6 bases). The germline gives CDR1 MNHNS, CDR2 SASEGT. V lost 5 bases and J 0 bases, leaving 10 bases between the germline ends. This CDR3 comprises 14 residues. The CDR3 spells CASSITGLNTEAFF. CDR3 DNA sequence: TGTGCCAGCAGTATTACAGGGCTGAACACTGAAGCTTTCTTT.

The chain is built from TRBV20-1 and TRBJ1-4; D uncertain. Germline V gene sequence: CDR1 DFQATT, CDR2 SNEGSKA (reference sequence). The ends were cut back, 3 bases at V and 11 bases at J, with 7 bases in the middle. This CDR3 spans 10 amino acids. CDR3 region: CSASGSKLFF. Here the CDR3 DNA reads TGCAGTGCTAGTGGGTCCAAACTGTTTTTT.

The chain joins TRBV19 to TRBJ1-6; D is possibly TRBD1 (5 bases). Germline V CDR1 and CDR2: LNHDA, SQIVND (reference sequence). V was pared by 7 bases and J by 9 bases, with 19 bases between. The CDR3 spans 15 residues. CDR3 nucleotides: TGTGCCAGTAAAAGTATTGGGGGTGACGTTTCACCCCTCCACTTT. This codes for CASKSIGGDVSPLHF.

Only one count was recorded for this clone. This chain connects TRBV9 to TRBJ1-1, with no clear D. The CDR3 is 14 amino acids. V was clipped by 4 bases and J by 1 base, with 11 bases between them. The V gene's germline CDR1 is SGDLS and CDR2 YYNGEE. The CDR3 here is CASSPLRSNTEAFF. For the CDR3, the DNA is TGTGCCAGCAGCCCCCTGAGGTCGAACACTGAAGCTTTCTTT. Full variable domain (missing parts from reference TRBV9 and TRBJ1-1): DSGVTQTPKHLITATGQRVTLRCSPRSGDLSVYWYQQSLDQGLQFLIQYYNGEERAKGNILERFSAQQFPDLHSELNLSSLELGDSALYFCASSPLRSNTEAFFGQGTRLTVV.

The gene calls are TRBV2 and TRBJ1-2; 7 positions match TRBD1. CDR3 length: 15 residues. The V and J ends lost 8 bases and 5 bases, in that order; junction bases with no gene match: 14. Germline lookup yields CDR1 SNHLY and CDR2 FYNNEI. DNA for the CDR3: TGTGCCAGCCATGAGCGGAGGGACAGAGCTTATGGCTACACCTTC. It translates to CASHERRDRAYGYTF.

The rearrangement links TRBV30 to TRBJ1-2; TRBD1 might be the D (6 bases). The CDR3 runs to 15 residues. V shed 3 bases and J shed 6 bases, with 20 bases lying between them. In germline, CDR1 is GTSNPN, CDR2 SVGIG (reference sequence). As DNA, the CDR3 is TGTGCCTGGAGCAAATGGGGGGGCTTGGAGAATGGCTACACCTTC. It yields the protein CAWSKWGGLENGYTF.